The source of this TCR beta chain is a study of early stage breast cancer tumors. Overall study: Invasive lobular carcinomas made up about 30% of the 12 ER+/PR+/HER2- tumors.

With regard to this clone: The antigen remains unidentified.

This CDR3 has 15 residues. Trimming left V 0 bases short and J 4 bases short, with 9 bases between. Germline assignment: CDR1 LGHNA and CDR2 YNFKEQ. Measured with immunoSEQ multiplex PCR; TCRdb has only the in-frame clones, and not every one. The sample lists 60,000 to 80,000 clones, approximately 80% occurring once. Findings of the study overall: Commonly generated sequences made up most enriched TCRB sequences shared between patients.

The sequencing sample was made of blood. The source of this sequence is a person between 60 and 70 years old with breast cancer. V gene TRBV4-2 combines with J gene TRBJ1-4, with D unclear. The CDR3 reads CASSQDPSYNEKLFF. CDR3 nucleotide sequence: TGTGCCAGCAGCCAAGACCCGAGTTATAATGAAAAACTGTTTTTT.